This is a list of T cell receptor beta chains from one sample in a study of Ad26.COV2.S vaccination and SARS-CoV-2 variants. Sequencing used immunoSEQ multiplex PCR; TCRdb keeps in-frame clones, though not all of them. This table holds a few hundred thousand clones, roughly 80% found once. Sample: peripheral blood, taken in a trial of Ad26.COV2.S vaccine versus placebo. The receptors were gathered from a person aged 18-65 years who received the Ad26.COV2.S COVID-19 vaccine or a placebo. Each CDR3 is given without its conserved first and last residue. The D gene is left open where the match is weak.

d_call v_call cdr3_aa
. TRBV12-3/TRBV12-4 AIAGDSNQPQH
. TRBV5-4 ASSLMGGSNEKLF
. TRBV27 ASSSYGNYGYT
. TRBV4-3 ASSQAPDGSGNTIY
. TRBV5-8 ASSLGRFSPLH
. TRBV11-2 ASTGQGGYEQY
. TRBV3-1/TRBV3-2 ASSQGHLADTQY
TRBD2 TRBV5-1 ASSPGSSGGVHEQY
TRBD2 TRBV4-1 ASSPSFQREINNEQF
. TRBV23-1 ASSRRRTATDYGYT
. TRBV7-5 ARSLAPRNERGAEGTDTQY
. TRBV3-1/TRBV3-2 ASSHGPGRAYGYT
TRBD1 TRBV7-9 ASSPGTGGETNEKLF
. TRBV6-2/TRBV6-3 ASSYTGWEEAF
. TRBV5-1 ASSLFPTGATNEKLF
TRBD1 TRBV9 ASSPGTGKSAGELF
TRBD1 TRBV11-3 ASSLGRGLNTEAF
TRBD1 TRBV5-6 ASTDGGTGGFSYEQY
TRBD2 TRBV18 ASSPLSSGGRSRNEQF
. TRBV5-1 ASSLPSYEQY
. TRBV7-6 ASSLAQGGALHEQF
. TRBV9 ASRIVRRVSGNTIY
TRBD1 TRBV5-1 ASSTRQGADTGELF